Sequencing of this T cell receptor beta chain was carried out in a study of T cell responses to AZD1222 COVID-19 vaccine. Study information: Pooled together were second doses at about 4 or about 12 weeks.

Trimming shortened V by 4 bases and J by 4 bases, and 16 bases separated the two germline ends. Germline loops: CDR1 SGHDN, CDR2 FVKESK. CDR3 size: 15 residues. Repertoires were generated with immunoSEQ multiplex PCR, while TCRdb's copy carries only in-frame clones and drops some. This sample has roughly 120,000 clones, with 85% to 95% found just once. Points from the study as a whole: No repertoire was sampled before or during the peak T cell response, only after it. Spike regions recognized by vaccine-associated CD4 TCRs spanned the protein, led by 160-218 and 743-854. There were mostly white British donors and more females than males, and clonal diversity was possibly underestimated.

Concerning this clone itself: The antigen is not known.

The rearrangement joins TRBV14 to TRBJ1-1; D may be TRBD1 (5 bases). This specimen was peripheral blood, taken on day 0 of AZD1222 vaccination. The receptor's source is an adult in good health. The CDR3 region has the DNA TGTGCCAGCAGCCTCGGACACTTGGCGGTCACTGAAGCTTTCTTT. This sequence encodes CASSLGHLAVTEAFF.